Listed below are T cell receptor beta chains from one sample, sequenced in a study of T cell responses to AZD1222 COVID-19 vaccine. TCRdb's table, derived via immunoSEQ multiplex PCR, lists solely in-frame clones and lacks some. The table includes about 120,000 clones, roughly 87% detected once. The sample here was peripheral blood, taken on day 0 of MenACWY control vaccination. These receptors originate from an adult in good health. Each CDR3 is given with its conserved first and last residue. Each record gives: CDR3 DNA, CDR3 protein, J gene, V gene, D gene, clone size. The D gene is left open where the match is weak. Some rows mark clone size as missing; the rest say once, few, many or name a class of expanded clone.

CDR3 DNA: TGTGCCAGCAGCCAAGGGGGCGAGGTCGACGAGCAGTACTTC
CDR3 protein: CASSQGGEVDEQYF
J gene: TRBJ2-7
V gene: TRBV4-2
D gene: .
clone size: once

CDR3 DNA: TGTGCCAGCAGCTTGAGGGCCTCCTCCTACAATGAGCAGTTCTTC
CDR3 protein: CASSLRASSYNEQFF
J gene: TRBJ2-1
V gene: TRBV5-6
D gene: .
clone size: .

CDR3 DNA: TGTGCCAGCAGCCAAATGACCGGGACAGCTTCCTACGAGCAGTACTTC
CDR3 protein: CASSQMTGTASYEQYF
J gene: TRBJ2-7
V gene: TRBV5-5
D gene: TRBD1
clone size: .

CDR3 DNA: TGTGCCAGCAGCACGGGGCGGGCCGGTTCACCCCTCCACTTT
CDR3 protein: CASSTGRAGSPLHF
J gene: TRBJ1-6
V gene: TRBV5-4
D gene: .
clone size: .

CDR3 DNA: TGTGCCAGCAGCTTAGGGGGAAACTATGGCTACACCTTC
CDR3 protein: CASSLGGNYGYTF
J gene: TRBJ1-2
V gene: TRBV11-2
D gene: .
clone size: .

CDR3 DNA: TGTGCCATCAGGGGACACTCGAACACTGAAGCTTTCTTT
CDR3 protein: CAIRGHSNTEAFF
J gene: TRBJ1-1
V gene: TRBV10-3
D gene: .
clone size: .

CDR3 DNA: TGCAGTGCTAGTCTTGGACAGGGCCCAGATACGCAGTATTTT
CDR3 protein: CSASLGQGPDTQYF
J gene: TRBJ2-3
V gene: TRBV20-1
D gene: TRBD1
clone size: .

CDR3 DNA: TGTGCCTGGAACCAGGGGGAGAACACTGAAGCTTTCTTT
CDR3 protein: CAWNQGENTEAFF
J gene: TRBJ1-1
V gene: TRBV30
D gene: TRBD1
clone size: .

CDR3 DNA: TGTGCCAGCAGCTTAGGCCCGGGAGAAGGGCGCGAGCAGTACTTC
CDR3 protein: CASSLGPGEGREQYF
J gene: TRBJ2-7
V gene: TRBV7-9
D gene: .
clone size: .

CDR3 DNA: TGCGCCAGCAGCATCACAGGGTTAGGCACAGATACGCAGTATTTT
CDR3 protein: CASSITGLGTDTQYF
J gene: TRBJ2-3
V gene: TRBV5-1
D gene: .
clone size: .

CDR3 DNA: TGTGCCAGCAGCCAAACTAGTTACAATGAGCAGTTCTTC
CDR3 protein: CASSQTSYNEQFF
J gene: TRBJ2-1
V gene: TRBV14
D gene: .
clone size: .

CDR3 DNA: TGTGCCAGCAGCTTAAAACCTGCGTGGACGCAGTATTTT
CDR3 protein: CASSLKPAWTQYF
J gene: TRBJ2-3
V gene: TRBV7-3
D gene: .
clone size: .

CDR3 DNA: TGCGCCAGTAGCTGGCCCGGGACAGGGGGTGTCGGTTCACCCCTCCACTTT
CDR3 protein: CASSWPGTGGVGSPLHF
J gene: TRBJ1-6
V gene: TRBV4-1
D gene: TRBD1
clone size: once

CDR3 DNA: TGTGCCAGCACCTCCCTGTCTGACACCTACGAGCAGTACTTC
CDR3 protein: CASTSLSDTYEQYF
J gene: TRBJ2-7
V gene: TRBV2
D gene: .
clone size: .

CDR3 DNA: TGTGCCAGCAGGGACCCGTGGACAGATACGCAGTATTTT
CDR3 protein: CASRDPWTDTQYF
J gene: TRBJ2-3
V gene: TRBV25-1
D gene: .
clone size: .

CDR3 DNA: TGTGCCAGCAGCCAAGATTGGCACCACACCGGGGAGCTGTTTTTT
CDR3 protein: CASSQDWHHTGELFF
J gene: TRBJ2-2
V gene: TRBV3-1/TRBV3-2
D gene: .
clone size: .

CDR3 DNA: TGTGCCATCACTAAGGACGGTTTGCAGGGCGGGGAGCTGTTTTTT
CDR3 protein: CAITKDGLQGGELFF
J gene: TRBJ2-2
V gene: TRBV10-3
D gene: .
clone size: .

CDR3 DNA: TGTGCCAGTAGTATGGAGAGGCACTATGGCTACACCTTC
CDR3 protein: CASSMERHYGYTF
J gene: TRBJ1-2
V gene: TRBV19
D gene: .
clone size: .

CDR3 DNA: TGTGCCAGCAGCAAATCAGGGGGATGGCAGTTCTTC
CDR3 protein: CASSKSGGWQFF
J gene: TRBJ2-1
V gene: TRBV12-3/TRBV12-4
D gene: TRBD1
clone size: .

CDR3 DNA: TGTGCCAGCAGGACAGCATCAAACTCTGGAAACACCATATATTTT
CDR3 protein: CASRTASNSGNTIYF
J gene: TRBJ1-3
V gene: TRBV28
D gene: .
clone size: .

CDR3 DNA: TGTGCCAGCAGTGCCTCCGGGACGGCTGGAAACACCATATATTTT
CDR3 protein: CASSASGTAGNTIYF
J gene: TRBJ1-3
V gene: TRBV6-6
D gene: .
clone size: few

CDR3 DNA: TGTGCAAGTCGCTTACGAAAACCTAGCGGGAGGAACACCGGGGAGCTGTTTTTT
CDR3 protein: CASRLRKPSGRNTGELFF
J gene: TRBJ2-2
V gene: TRBV12-2
D gene: .
clone size: once

CDR3 DNA: TGTGCCAGCAGCTTAAAAGGAACTGGGACAAACTATAATTCACCCCTCCACTTT
CDR3 protein: CASSLKGTGTNYNSPLHF
J gene: TRBJ1-6
V gene: TRBV7-9
D gene: .
clone size: .

CDR3 DNA: TGTGCCAGCAGTGAGGGCAGGGAAGGTCAGCCCCAGCATTTT
CDR3 protein: CASSEGREGQPQHF
J gene: TRBJ1-5
V gene: TRBV2
D gene: .
clone size: .

CDR3 DNA: TGCGCCAGCAGTCAGGAGAACACAGATACGCAGTATTTT
CDR3 protein: CASSQENTDTQYF
J gene: TRBJ2-3
V gene: TRBV4-1
D gene: .
clone size: once

CDR3 DNA: TGTGCCACTAAGGACCGAACTACTAGCACAGATACGCAGTATTTT
CDR3 protein: CATKDRTTSTDTQYF
J gene: TRBJ2-3
V gene: TRBV19
D gene: .
clone size: .

CDR3 DNA: TGTGCCAGCAGTTATACAGGGAGGATGGAGACCCAGTACTTC
CDR3 protein: CASSYTGRMETQYF
J gene: TRBJ2-5
V gene: TRBV28
D gene: .
clone size: .

CDR3 DNA: TGTGCCAGCAGCGTCGGGACTAGCGGCCAAGAGACCCAGTACTTC
CDR3 protein: CASSVGTSGQETQYF
J gene: TRBJ2-5
V gene: TRBV9
D gene: TRBD2
clone size: .

CDR3 DNA: TGTGCCAGCAGCGCCCGAACAGGGATCAACTATGGCTACACCTTC
CDR3 protein: CASSARTGINYGYTF
J gene: TRBJ1-2
V gene: TRBV11-2
D gene: .
clone size: .